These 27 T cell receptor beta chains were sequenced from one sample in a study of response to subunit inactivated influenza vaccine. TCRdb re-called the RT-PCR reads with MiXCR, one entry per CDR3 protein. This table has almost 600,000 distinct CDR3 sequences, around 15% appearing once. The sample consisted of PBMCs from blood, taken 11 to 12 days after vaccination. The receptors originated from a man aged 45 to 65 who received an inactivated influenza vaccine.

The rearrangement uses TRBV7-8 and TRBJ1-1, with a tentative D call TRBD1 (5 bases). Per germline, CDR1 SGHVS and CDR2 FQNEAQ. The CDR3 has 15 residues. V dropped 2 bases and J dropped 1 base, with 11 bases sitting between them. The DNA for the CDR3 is TGTGCCAGCAGCTTAAAGCTGGGGGGGAACACTGAAGCTTTCTTT. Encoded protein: CASSLKLGGNTEAFF.

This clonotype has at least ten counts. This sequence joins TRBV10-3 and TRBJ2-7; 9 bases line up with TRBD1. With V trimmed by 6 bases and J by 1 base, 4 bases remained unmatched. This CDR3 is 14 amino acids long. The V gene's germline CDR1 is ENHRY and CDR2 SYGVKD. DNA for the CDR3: TGTGCCATCAGGGGACAGGGTGGTTCCTACGAGCAGTACTTC. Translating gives CAIRGQGGSYEQYF.

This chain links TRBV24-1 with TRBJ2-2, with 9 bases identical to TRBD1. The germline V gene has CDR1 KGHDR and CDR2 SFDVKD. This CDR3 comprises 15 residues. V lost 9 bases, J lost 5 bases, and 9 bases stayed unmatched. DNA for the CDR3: TGTGCCACCGCGTCGTCGGGACAGGGAACCGGGGAGCTGTTTTTT. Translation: CATASSGQGTGELFF.

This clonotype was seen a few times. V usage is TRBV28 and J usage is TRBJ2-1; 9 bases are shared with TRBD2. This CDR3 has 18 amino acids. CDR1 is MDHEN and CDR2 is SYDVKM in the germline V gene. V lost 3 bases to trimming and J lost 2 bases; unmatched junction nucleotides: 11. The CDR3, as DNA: TGTGCCAGCAGTTTCAGTGCTAGCGGGATCCTCCCCTACAATGAGCAGTTCTTC. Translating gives CASSFSASGILPYNEQFF.

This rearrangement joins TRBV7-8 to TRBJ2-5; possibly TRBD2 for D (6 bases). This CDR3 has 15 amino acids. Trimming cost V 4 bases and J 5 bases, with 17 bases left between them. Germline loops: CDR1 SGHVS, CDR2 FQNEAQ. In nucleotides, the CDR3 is TGTGCCAGCAGCTACCTAAATGGGAGGATGGAGACCCAGTACTTC. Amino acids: CASSYLNGRMETQYF.

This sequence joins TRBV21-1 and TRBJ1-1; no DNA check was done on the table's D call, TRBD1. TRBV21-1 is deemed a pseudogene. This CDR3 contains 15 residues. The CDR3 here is CASSKGGQLNTEAFF. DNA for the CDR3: TGTGCCAGCAGCAAGGGGGGACAGCTGAACACTGAAGCTTTCTTT.

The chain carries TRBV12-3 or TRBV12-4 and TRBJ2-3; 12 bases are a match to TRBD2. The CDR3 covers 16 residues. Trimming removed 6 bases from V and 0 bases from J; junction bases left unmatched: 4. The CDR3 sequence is CASRRGTSGSTDTQYF. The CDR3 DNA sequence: TGTGCCAGCAGACGAGGGACTAGCGGGAGCACAGATACGCAGTATTTT.

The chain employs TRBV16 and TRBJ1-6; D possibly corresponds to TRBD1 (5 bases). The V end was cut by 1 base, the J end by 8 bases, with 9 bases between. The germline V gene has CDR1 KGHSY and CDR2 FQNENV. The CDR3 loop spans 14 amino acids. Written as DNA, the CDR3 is TGTGCCAGCAGCCAATTGGAGGGGTATTCACCCCTCCACTTT. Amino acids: CASSQLEGYSPLHF.

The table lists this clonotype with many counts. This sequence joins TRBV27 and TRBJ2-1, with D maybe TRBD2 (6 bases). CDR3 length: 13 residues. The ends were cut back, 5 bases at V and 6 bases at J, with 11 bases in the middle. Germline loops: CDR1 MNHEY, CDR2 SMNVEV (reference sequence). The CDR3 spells CASSERAFNEQFF. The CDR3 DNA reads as TGTGCCAGCAGTGAGCGGGCGTTCAATGAGCAGTTCTTC.

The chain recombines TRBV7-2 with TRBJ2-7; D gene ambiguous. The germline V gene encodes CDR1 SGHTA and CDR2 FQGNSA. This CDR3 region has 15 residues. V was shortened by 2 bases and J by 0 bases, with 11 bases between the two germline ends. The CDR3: CASSLFVAASYEQYF. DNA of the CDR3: TGTGCCAGCAGCTTATTTGTCGCGGCCTCCTACGAGCAGTACTTC.

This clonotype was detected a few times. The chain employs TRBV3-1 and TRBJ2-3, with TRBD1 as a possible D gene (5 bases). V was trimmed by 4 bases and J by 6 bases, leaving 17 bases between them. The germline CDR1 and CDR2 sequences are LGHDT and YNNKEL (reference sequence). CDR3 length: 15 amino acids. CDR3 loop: CASSPAPGLTDTQYF. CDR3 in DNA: TGTGCCAGCAGCCCAGCACCAGGGTTAACGGATACGCAGTATTTT.

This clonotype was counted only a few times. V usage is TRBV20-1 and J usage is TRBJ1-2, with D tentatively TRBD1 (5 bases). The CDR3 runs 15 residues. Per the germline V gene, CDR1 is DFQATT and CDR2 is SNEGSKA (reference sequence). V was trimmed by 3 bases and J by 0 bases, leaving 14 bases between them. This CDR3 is CSARTQEYSNYGYTF. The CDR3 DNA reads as TGCAGTGCTAGGACACAGGAGTATTCTAACTATGGCTACACCTTC.

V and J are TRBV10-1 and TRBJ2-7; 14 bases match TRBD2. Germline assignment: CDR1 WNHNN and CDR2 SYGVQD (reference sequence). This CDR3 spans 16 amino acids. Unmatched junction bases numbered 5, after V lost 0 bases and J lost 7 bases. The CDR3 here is CASSESRLAGGEEQYF. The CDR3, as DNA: TGCGCCAGCAGTGAGTCGAGACTAGCGGGGGGGGAAGAGCAGTACTTC.

The CDR3 sequence: CASSFSRHSNQPQHF. Here the CDR3 DNA reads TGTGCCAGCAGTTTCTCTCGGCATAGCAATCAGCCCCAGCATTTT. The V and J genes are TRBV12-3 or TRBV12-4 and TRBJ1-5; D call uncertain. V was pared by 3 bases and J by 0 bases, with 9 bases between. The CDR3 runs to 15 residues.

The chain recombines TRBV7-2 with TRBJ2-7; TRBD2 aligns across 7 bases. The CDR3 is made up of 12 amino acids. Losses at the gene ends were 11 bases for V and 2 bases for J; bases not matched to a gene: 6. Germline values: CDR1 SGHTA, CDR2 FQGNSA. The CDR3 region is CASGRETYEQYF. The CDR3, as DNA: TGTGCCTCAGGGCGGGAGACCTACGAGCAGTACTTC.

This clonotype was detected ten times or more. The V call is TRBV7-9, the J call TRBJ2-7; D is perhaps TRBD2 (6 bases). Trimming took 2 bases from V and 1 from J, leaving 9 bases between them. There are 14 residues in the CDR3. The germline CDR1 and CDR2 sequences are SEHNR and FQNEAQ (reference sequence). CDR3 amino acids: CASSLSRGSYEQYF. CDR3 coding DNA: TGTGCCAGCAGCTTAAGTCGGGGGTCCTACGAGCAGTACTTC.

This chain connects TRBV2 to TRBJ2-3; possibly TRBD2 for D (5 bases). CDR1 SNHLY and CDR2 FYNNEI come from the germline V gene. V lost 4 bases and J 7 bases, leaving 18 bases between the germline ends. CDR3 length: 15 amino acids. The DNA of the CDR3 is TGTGCCAGCAGTGTAAAGGCTCGGGGAACAAATACGCAGTATTTT. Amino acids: CASSVKARGTNTQYF.

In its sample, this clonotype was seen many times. DNA for the CDR3: TGTGCCAGCAGCTCCTCTAGCGGGGGCTTCGCCGGGGAGCTGTTTTTT. Protein: CASSSSSGGFAGELFF. The chain joins TRBV7-8 to TRBJ2-2; 10 positions match TRBD2. The CDR3 consists of 16 residues. Germline CDR1 SGHVS, CDR2 FQNEAQ. V was pared by 4 bases and J by 6 bases, with 8 bases of the junction left unmatched. Full variable domain (outside the CDR3, taken from reference TRBV7-8 and TRBJ2-2): GAGVSQSPRYKVAKRGQDVALRCDPISGHVSLFWYQQALGQGPEFLTYFQNEAQLDKSGLPSDRFFAERPEGSVSTLKIQRTQQEDSAVYLCASSSSSGGFAGELFFGEGSRLTVL.

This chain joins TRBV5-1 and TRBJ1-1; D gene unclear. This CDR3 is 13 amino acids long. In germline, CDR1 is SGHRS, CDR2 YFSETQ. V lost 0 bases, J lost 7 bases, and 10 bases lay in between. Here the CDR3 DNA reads TGCGCCAGCAGCTTGGACCCCGACGATGAAGCTTTCTTT. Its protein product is CASSLDPDDEAFF.

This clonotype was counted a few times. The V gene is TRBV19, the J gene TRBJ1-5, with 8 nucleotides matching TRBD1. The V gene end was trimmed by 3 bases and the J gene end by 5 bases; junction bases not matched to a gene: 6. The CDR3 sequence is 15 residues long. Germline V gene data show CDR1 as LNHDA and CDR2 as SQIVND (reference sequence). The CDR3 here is CASSIATGADQPQHF. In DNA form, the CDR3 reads TGTGCCAGTAGTATCGCGACAGGGGCGGATCAGCCCCAGCATTTT.

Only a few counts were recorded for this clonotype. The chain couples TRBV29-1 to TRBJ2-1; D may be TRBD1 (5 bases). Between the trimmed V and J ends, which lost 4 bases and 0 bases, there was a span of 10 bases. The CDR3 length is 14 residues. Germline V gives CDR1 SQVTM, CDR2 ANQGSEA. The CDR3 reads CSVVDSSSYNEQFF. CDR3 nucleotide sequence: TGCAGCGTTGTAGACAGCAGCTCCTACAATGAGCAGTTCTTC.

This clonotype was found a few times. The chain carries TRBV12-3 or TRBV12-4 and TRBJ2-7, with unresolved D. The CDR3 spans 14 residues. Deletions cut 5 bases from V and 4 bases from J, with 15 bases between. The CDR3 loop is CASSPYFLGYEQYF. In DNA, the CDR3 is TGTGCCAGCAGTCCTTATTTTTTGGGTTACGAGCAGTACTTC.

In nucleotides, the CDR3 is TGTGCCAGGGACAGGGGTCCGCTCTACAATGAGCAGTTCTTC. This gives the protein CARDRGPLYNEQFF. The chain joins TRBV5-4 to TRBJ2-1, with 9 bases aligning to TRBD1. Losses at the gene ends were 8 bases for V and 3 bases for J; bases not matched to a gene: 6. The CDR3 loop spans 14 amino acids. The germline V gene has CDR1 SGHNT and CDR2 YYREEE (reference sequence).

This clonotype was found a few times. The CDR3 nucleotides read TGTGCCATCAGTGGTCTGGGAAGAGAGCAGTACTTC. Amino acid sequence: CAISGLGREQYF. J is TRBJ2-7 and V is TRBV10-3; D is unresolved. The ends were cut back, 4 bases at V and 7 bases at J, with 11 bases in the middle. CDR3 size: 12 residues. CDR1 is ENHRY and CDR2 is SYGVKD in the germline V gene.

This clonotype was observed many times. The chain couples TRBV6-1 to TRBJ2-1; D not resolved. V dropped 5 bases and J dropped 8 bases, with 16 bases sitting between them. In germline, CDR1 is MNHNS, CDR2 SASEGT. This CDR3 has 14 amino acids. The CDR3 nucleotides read TGTGCCAGCAGTATCAGGATCTTCATCGATGAGCAGTTCTTC. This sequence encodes CASSIRIFIDEQFF.

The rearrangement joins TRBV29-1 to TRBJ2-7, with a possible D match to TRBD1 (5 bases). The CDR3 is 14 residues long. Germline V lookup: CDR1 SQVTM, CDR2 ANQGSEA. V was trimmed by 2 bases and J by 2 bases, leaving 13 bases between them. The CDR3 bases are TGCAGCGTTGAAAGGGCAGGGCCTACCTACGAGCAGTACTTC. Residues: CSVERAGPTYEQYF.

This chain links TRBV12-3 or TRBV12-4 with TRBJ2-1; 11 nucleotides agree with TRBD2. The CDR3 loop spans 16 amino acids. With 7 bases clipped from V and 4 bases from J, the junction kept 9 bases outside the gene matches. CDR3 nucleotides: TGTGCCAGCACTCCTGGGACTAGCGGAATATACAATGAGCAGTTCTTC. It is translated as CASTPGTSGIYNEQFF.